These 16 T cell receptor beta chains were all obtained from the same sample, sequenced in a study of blood T cell repertoires in COVID-19. The repertoire was sequenced with immunoSEQ multiplex PCR; TCRdb's copy has only in-frame clones and lacks some. The sample lists about 200,000 clones; around 86% were seen once. Sequenced input: peripheral blood. The receptors derive from a man between 60 and 75 years old who had recovered from COVID-19.

The CDR3 DNA is TGTGCCAGCAGTTTGGGAGGCGGGAGGGGTTGGGATGAGCAGTTCTTC. Its translation: CASSLGGGRGWDEQFF. The chain has TRBV28 and TRBJ2-1; 9 bases are a match to TRBD2. This CDR3 is built from 16 residues. The V and J ends lost 3 bases and 8 bases, in that order; junction bases with no gene match: 11. Germline lookup yields CDR1 MDHEN and CDR2 SYDVKM.

This sequence joins TRBV7-3 and TRBJ2-2; 7 positions match TRBD2. Germline V gene lookup returns CDR1 SGHTA and CDR2 FQGTGA. Trimming cost V 5 bases and J 3 bases; bases outside gene matches: 12. The length of the CDR3 is 17 residues. The CDR3: CASSMLKAGTYTGELFF. The DNA of the CDR3 is TGTGCCAGCAGCATGCTTAAAGCGGGGACTTACACCGGGGAGCTGTTTTTT.

The chain employs TRBV4-2 and TRBJ2-7, with D maybe TRBD2 (6 bases). Germline V gene data show CDR1 as LGHNA and CDR2 as YNFKEQ. The CDR3 is 13 residues long. Trimming took 4 bases from V and 5 from J, leaving 12 bases between them. The CDR3 DNA is TGTGCCAGCAGCCCCACCGGGGAGGACGAGCAGTACTTC. This translates into CASSPTGEDEQYF.

The rearrangement joins TRBV19 to TRBJ1-3; no clear D. The CDR3 is 16 residues long. V shed 6 bases and J shed 0 bases, with 15 bases lying between them. Germline V gives CDR1 LNHDA, CDR2 SQIVND (reference sequence). The CDR3 loop reads CASRGEGTVSGNTIYF. CDR3 nucleotides: TGTGCCAGTAGGGGAGAGGGAACAGTCTCTGGAAACACCATATATTTT.

In DNA form, the CDR3 reads TGTGCCAGCAGCGTTCCTAGCGGGGGACCCAATGAGCAGTTCTTC. Encoded protein: CASSVPSGGPNEQFF. The V gene is TRBV9, the J gene TRBJ2-1, with 10 positions matching TRBD2. Germline trimming cut 2 bases from V and 6 bases from J; bases unmatched to any gene: 5. Per the germline V gene, CDR1 is SGDLS and CDR2 is YYNGEE. The CDR3 contains 15 residues.

The CDR3 nucleotides read TGTGCCAGCAGTGCGCTAGCGGGAAGGAGAGAGACCCAGTACTTC. Residues: CASSALAGRRETQYF. The chain has TRBV2 and TRBJ2-5, with TRBD2 matching 9 bases. In germline, CDR1 is SNHLY, CDR2 FYNNEI. Trimming took 4 bases from V and 4 from J; bases not matched to a gene: 7. The CDR3 covers 15 residues.

V and J are TRBV7-9 and TRBJ2-1, with a tentative D call TRBD1 (6 bases). CDR1 and CDR2 from the germline V gene are SEHNR and FQNEAQ (reference sequence). Trimming cost V 8 bases and J 11 bases, with 13 bases left between them. This CDR3 region has 11 residues. The CDR3 loop reads CASSTGTKQFF. The CDR3, as DNA: TGTGCCAGCTCGACCGGGACAAAGCAGTTCTTC.

V usage is TRBV6-5 and J usage is TRBJ2-3; D might be TRBD2 (7 bases). The germline V gene has CDR1 MNHEY and CDR2 SVGAGI. Trimming stripped 5 bases from V and 3 bases from J, with 15 bases between. This CDR3 is 15 amino acids long. The CDR3 region is CASSTAGASTDTQYF. The CDR3 nucleotides read TGTGCCAGCAGTACCGCGGGGGCATCAACAGATACGCAGTATTTT.

The V gene is TRBV14, the J gene TRBJ2-7; D not resolved. Per germline, CDR1 SGHDN and CDR2 FVKESK. This CDR3 is built from 15 residues. The germline V and J ends were trimmed by 1 base and 0 bases, with 10 bases remaining between them. The CDR3 reads CASSQGYSSSYEQYF. CDR3 DNA: TGTGCCAGCAGCCAAGGTTACAGTTCCTCCTACGAGCAGTACTTC.

The gene calls are TRBV5-6 and TRBJ1-4; TRBD1 aligns across 12 bases. The J segment lost 8 bases and the V segment lost 5 bases, leaving 10 bases of the junction unmatched. CDR1 is SGHDT, CDR2 YYEEEE, per germline. The CDR3 runs 16 residues. In DNA, the CDR3 is TGTGCCAGCAGTCCGGGACAGGGGGCGTCTCGGGAAAAACTGTTTTTT. Its protein product is CASSPGQGASREKLFF.

The rearrangement uses TRBV7-8 and TRBJ2-7; D remains unclear. Germline V gives CDR1 SGHVS, CDR2 FQNEAQ. Trimming stripped 5 bases from V and 5 bases from J, with 13 bases between. The CDR3 is made up of 13 amino acids. CDR3 nucleotide sequence: TGTGCCAGCAGCCCGCGAGCCCCACACGAGCAGTACTTC. As protein: CASSPRAPHEQYF.

The chain links TRBV18 to TRBJ2-7, with TRBD2 matching 13 bases. CDR1 and CDR2 (germline): KGHSH, LQKENI. This CDR3 is 16 amino acids long. The junction had 9 bases not matched to a gene; V was cut back by 5 bases and J by 5 bases. The CDR3 DNA reads as TGTGCCAGCTCAAGGACTAGCGGGGGCTTCGGGAACGAGCAGTACTTC. Its translation is CASSRTSGGFGNEQYF.

The CDR3 spells CASSHFSGFEQFF. CDR3 coding DNA: TGTGCCAGCAGCCACTTTTCAGGGTTTGAGCAGTTCTTC. V gene TRBV3-1 (or the pseudogene TRBV3-2) combines with J gene TRBJ2-1, with D perhaps matching TRBD1 (5 bases). The ends were cut back, 3 bases at V and 9 bases at J, with 12 bases in the middle. This CDR3 region has 13 residues. The germline gives CDR1 LGHDT, CDR2 YNNKEL (reference sequence).

The chain has TRBV3-1 (or the pseudogene TRBV3-2) and TRBJ1-5, with D possibly matching TRBD1 (5 bases). V was shortened by 1 base and J by 4 bases, with 11 bases between the two germline ends. The length of the CDR3 is 15 residues. From germline, CDR1 is LGHDT and CDR2 YNNKEL (reference sequence). This chain's CDR3 is CASSQGYGGNQPQHF. Here the CDR3 DNA reads TGTGCCAGCAGCCAAGGTTACGGGGGTAATCAGCCCCAGCATTTT.

The chain has TRBV19 and TRBJ2-3, with 8 bases lining up with TRBD2. From germline, CDR1 is LNHDA and CDR2 SQIVND (reference sequence). The CDR3 consists of 14 residues. V dropped 5 bases and J dropped 6; count of bases not matched to a gene: 7. The CDR3 DNA reads as TGTGCCAGTAGTCTCGGGGGGGCCTTGGATACGCAGTATTTT. Amino acid sequence: CASSLGGALDTQYF. The full variable domain, rest sourced from reference TRBV19 and TRBJ2-3, is DGGITQSPKYLFRKEGQNVTLSCEQNLNHDAMYWYRQDPGQGLRLIYYSQIVNDFQKGDIAEGYSVSREKKESFPLTVTSAQKNPTAFYLCASSLGGALDTQYFGPGTRLTVL.

The V and J genes are TRBV7-3 and TRBJ1-1, with D unresolved. V gave up 1 base and J gave up 5 bases, with 11 bases separating them. CDR3 size: 14 residues. CDR1 SGHTA and CDR2 FQGTGA come from the germline V gene. The CDR3 here is CASSLNPTGTEAFF. The CDR3 DNA sequence: TGTGCCAGCAGCTTAAACCCTACGGGAACTGAAGCTTTCTTT.